Shown below are 15 T cell receptor beta chains from a single sample sequenced in a study of cytotoxic CD8 clonotypes in ibrutinib-treated CLL. Generated by immunoSEQ multiplex PCR, the TCRdb table keeps only in-frame clones and is missing some. The top ten clones hold roughly 7% of a sample with around 310,000 clones, about 80% of them seen once. The sample was PBMCs, taken before ibrutinib treatment. The receptor set was obtained from a human donor with chronic lymphocytic leukemia.

This sequence joins TRBV7-9 and TRBJ2-7, with 9 bases fitting TRBD1. The germline V gene encodes CDR1 SEHNR and CDR2 FQNEAQ (reference sequence). This CDR3 is 15 amino acids long. V trimming: 1 base; J trimming: 4 bases; junction bases outside the gene matches: 5. CDR3: CASSLGGQGRYEQYF. CDR3 in DNA: TGTGCCAGCAGCTTAGGGGGACAGGGCCGATACGAGCAGTACTTC.

The genes are TRBV10-3 and TRBJ1-5; no definite D call. V was clipped by 8 bases and J by 0 bases, with 8 bases between them. This CDR3 is built from 13 residues. Germline V gene data show CDR1 as ENHRY and CDR2 as SYGVKD. CDR3 nucleotides: TGTGCCATCGGTGCGGTTAGCAATCAGCCCCAGCATTTT. The encoded protein is CAIGAVSNQPQHF.

The chain joins TRBV27 to TRBJ1-1; weak D call: TRBD1 (6 bases). Trimming stripped 5 bases from V and 3 bases from J, with 10 bases between. Germline V gene lookup returns CDR1 MNHEY and CDR2 SMNVEV (reference sequence). The CDR3 consists of 13 residues. Here the CDR3 reads CASSKDRYTEAFF. The DNA for the CDR3 is TGTGCCAGCAGTAAAGACAGGTACACTGAAGCTTTCTTT.

Here the CDR3 DNA reads TGTGCCAGCAGAGGGACAGGGCAAGGCAGGAATGAAAAACTGTTTTTT. This sequence encodes CASRGTGQGRNEKLFF. The chain uses TRBV2 and TRBJ1-4; 9 bases align to TRBD1. The V segment lost 6 bases and the J segment 5 bases; nucleotides outside the gene matches: 10. The CDR3 loop spans 16 amino acids. Germline CDR1 SNHLY, CDR2 FYNNEI.

There are a few counts of this clone. The V and J genes are TRBV7-3 and TRBJ1-1; the match to TRBD1 covers 9 bases. V was pared by 5 bases and J by 2 bases, with 6 bases of the junction left unmatched. Germline CDR1 and CDR2: SGHTA and FQGTGA. The CDR3 runs to 15 residues. This CDR3 is CASSHGTGLNTEAFF. The DNA for the CDR3 is TGTGCCAGCAGCCACGGGACAGGGCTAAACACTGAAGCTTTCTTT. The full variable domain, with the rest looked up from reference TRBV7-3 and TRBJ1-1, is GAGVSQTPSNKVTEKGKYVELRCDPISGHTALYWYRQSLGQGPEFLIYFQGTGAADDSGLPNDRFFAVRPEGSVSTLKIQRTERGDSAVYLCASSHGTGLNTEAFFGQGTRLTVV.

There are many counts of this clone. This sequence joins TRBV7-8 and TRBJ1-2, with D tentatively TRBD1 (5 bases). With 2 bases removed from V and 1 base from J, the gap between germline ends came to 23 bases. Per the germline V gene, CDR1 is SGHVS and CDR2 is FQNEAQ. The CDR3 contains 19 residues. CDR3 protein: CASSLSSRPTGLLNYGYTF. DNA for the CDR3: TGTGCCAGCAGCTTAAGTTCTCGCCCCACAGGCCTACTTAACTATGGCTACACCTTC.

The table lists this clone with a few counts. The chain couples TRBV5-4 to TRBJ2-7; TRBD2 might be the D (6 bases). Trimming took 5 bases from V and 0 from J, leaving 12 bases between them. From germline, CDR1 is SGHNT and CDR2 YYREEE (reference sequence). The CDR3 has 14 amino acids. The CDR3 DNA is TGTGCCAGCAGGGGGACTCCACTCTCCTACGAGCAGTACTTC. Amino acid sequence: CASRGTPLSYEQYF. The full variable domain, with the rest looked up from reference TRBV5-4 and TRBJ2-7, is ETGVTQSPTHLIKTRGQQVTLRCSSQSGHNTVSWYQQALGQGPQFIFQYYREEENGRGNFPPRFSGLQFPNYSSELNVNALELDDSALYLCASRGTPLSYEQYFGPGTRLTVT.

The J gene is TRBJ2-7, the V gene TRBV11-2; tentatively, D is TRBD2 (5 bases). V dropped 5 bases and J dropped 3 bases, with 11 bases sitting between them. This CDR3 contains 13 residues. The germline V gene encodes CDR1 SGHAT and CDR2 FQNNGV. The CDR3 reads CASSVSGGYEQYF. The CDR3 DNA is TGTGCCAGCAGCGTCTCTGGAGGCTACGAGCAGTACTTC.

The chain recombines TRBV4-1 with TRBJ1-4; TRBD1 is a possible D gene (5 bases). Germline V gene data show CDR1 as MGHRA and CDR2 as YSYEKL. The CDR3 runs 14 residues. Trimming took off 1 base at V and 6 bases at J, with 9 bases between the two ends. For the CDR3, the DNA is TGCGCCAGCAGCCAAGCCCAGGGAGATGAAAAACTGTTTTTT. Translated: CASSQAQGDEKLFF.

This sequence joins TRBV5-6 and TRBJ2-2, with 7 positions matching TRBD1. J was trimmed by 6 bases and V by 5 bases; bases with no gene match: 7. Germline V gives CDR1 SGHDT, CDR2 YYEEEE. The length of the CDR3 is 14 residues. The chain's CDR3 is CASRKQGSAGELFF. CDR3 DNA: TGTGCCAGCAGGAAACAGGGGTCGGCCGGGGAGCTGTTTTTT.

The chain joins TRBV9 to TRBJ1-2, with 7 bases fitting TRBD1. After removal of 0 bases from V and 0 bases from J, the junction contained 5 bases not matched to a gene. This CDR3 region has 16 residues. Germline assignment: CDR1 SGDLS and CDR2 YYNGEE. The CDR3 loop reads CASSVGTGKANYGYTF. The CDR3 DNA sequence: TGTGCCAGCAGCGTAGGGACAGGCAAAGCTAACTATGGCTACACCTTC.

The chain is built from TRBV5-6 and TRBJ1-2; 9 bases line up with TRBD1. The CDR3 is made up of 15 amino acids. Germline CDR1 SGHDT, CDR2 YYEEEE. Trimming at V came to 4 bases and at J to 9 bases, leaving 13 bases not matched to a gene. CDR3 loop: CASSATGTGSSSYTF. The DNA of the CDR3 is TGTGCCAGCAGCGCAACCGGGACAGGGAGTTCTAGCTACACCTTC.

This sequence joins TRBV27 and TRBJ2-7, with 8 bases aligning to TRBD2. The junction had 18 bases not matched to a gene; V was cut back by 6 bases and J by 2 bases. Germline lookup yields CDR1 MNHEY and CDR2 SMNVEV (reference sequence). This CDR3 has 18 residues. CDR3 in DNA: TGTGCCAGCAGGAAAGGTAGTTGGGACCGGGAGGGCCCCTACGAGCAGTACTTC. Translated: CASRKGSWDREGPYEQYF.

This chain connects TRBV6-6 to TRBJ1-2, with D possibly being TRBD1 (5 bases). This CDR3 contains 15 residues. With 3 bases removed from V and 3 bases from J, the gap between germline ends came to 14 bases. Germline CDR1 and CDR2: MNHNY and SVGAGI (reference sequence). DNA for the CDR3: TGTGCCAGCAGTTATGATGGGGGAGTATACTATGGCTACACCTTC. Translation: CASSYDGGVYYGYTF.

This chain connects TRBV6-4 to TRBJ2-1, with a weak D call TRBD1 (6 bases). This CDR3 comprises 16 residues. The V end lost 2 bases, the J end lost 2 bases, and 13 bases lay between the germline ends. The germline gives CDR1 MRHNA, CDR2 SNTAGT. CDR3 in DNA: TGTGCCAGCAGTGACACCGGGACAAACCCCTACAATGAGCAGTTCTTC. Translation: CASSDTGTNPYNEQFF.